Following are 15 T cell receptor beta chains from one sample sequenced in a study of T cells after yellow fever vaccination. Each CDR3 protein is one row after TCRdb ran MiXCR on the 5' RACE reads. This table has 500,000 to 650,000 distinct CDR3 sequences, 17% appearing once. Specimen: PBMCs, collected about 5 days after the first yellow fever vaccination. Receptors were obtained from a man aged 18-30 years who received the YFV17D yellow fever vaccine.

In its sample, this clonotype was seen once. V is TRBV15 and J is TRBJ2-3, with TRBD2 matching over 11 bases. CDR1 and CDR2 from the germline V gene are LNHNV and YYDKDF (reference sequence). CDR3 length: 18 residues. J gave up 0 bases and V 3 bases, and 8 bases lay outside the gene matches. CDR3 in amino acids: CATSSRLAGGTSTDTQYF. CDR3 sequence (DNA): TGTGCCACCAGCAGCAGGCTAGCGGGGGGAACAAGCACAGATACGCAGTATTTT.

At least ten counts were recorded for this clonotype. The genes are TRBV6-2 or TRBV6-3 and TRBJ2-2, with no clear D. Trimming stripped 6 bases from V and 0 bases from J, with 5 bases between. Per germline, CDR1 MNHEY and CDR2 SVGEGT. The length of the CDR3 is 13 residues. CDR3 nucleotide sequence: TGTGCCAGCAGCTCGGCGAACACCGGGGAGCTGTTTTTT. Translating it yields CASSSANTGELFF.

This clonotype has a handful of counts. The rearrangement links TRBV7-8 to TRBJ1-4, with no clear D. Germline V gene lookup returns CDR1 SGHVS and CDR2 FQNEAQ. Trimming removed 2 bases from V and 0 bases from J, with 10 bases in between. The CDR3 covers 16 residues. The CDR3 DNA reads as TGTGCCAGCAGCTTACGAGGAGTTGCAACTAATGAAAAACTGTTTTTT. Translating it yields CASSLRGVATNEKLFF.

CDR3 DNA: TGCGCCAGCAGCCACCTGACAGGACGCTCCTACGAGCAGTACTTC. Protein product: CASSHLTGRSYEQYF. V usage is TRBV4-1 and J usage is TRBJ2-7; tentatively, D is TRBD1 (6 bases). Trimming removed 3 bases at V and 0 bases at J, with 12 bases between. Looked up from germline, CDR1 is MGHRA and CDR2 is YSYEKL. The CDR3 has 15 amino acids.

This clonotype was counted many times. The rearrangement joins TRBV12-3 or TRBV12-4 to TRBJ1-5, with 7 bases fitting TRBD1. This CDR3 has 13 residues. V dropped 6 bases and J dropped 2; count of bases not matched to a gene: 1. The CDR3 protein is CASRGTGNQPQHF. The CDR3 DNA follows: TGTGCCAGCAGGGGGACAGGCAATCAGCCCCAGCATTTT.

The chain joins TRBV7-9 to TRBJ1-4, with 8 bases lining up with TRBD1. Germline CDR1 is SEHNR and CDR2 is FQNEAQ (reference sequence). Unmatched junction bases numbered 5, after V lost 3 bases and J lost 8 bases. This CDR3 is 14 amino acids long. The DNA for the CDR3 is TGTGCCAGCAGCTTCGACAGGGGAGGGGAAAAACTGTTTTTT. This sequence encodes CASSFDRGGEKLFF. The variable domain in full, completed from reference TRBV7-9 and TRBJ1-4, reads DTGVSQNPRHKITKRGQNVTFRCDPISEHNRLYWYRQTLGQGPEFLTYFQNEAQLEKSRLLSDRFSAERPKGSFSTLEIQRTEQGDSAMYLCASSFDRGGEKLFFGSGTQLSVL.

This clonotype has at least ten counts. This chain connects TRBV4-3 to TRBJ2-3; 8 nucleotides match TRBD1. Unmatched junction bases numbered 6, after V lost 3 bases and J lost 4 bases. CDR1 LGHNA and CDR2 YSLEER come from the germline V gene. The CDR3 length is 15 residues. The CDR3 DNA reads TGCGCCAGCAGCCATAGACAGGGGCAGGCAGATACGCAGTATTTT. Translated: CASSHRQGQADTQYF.

The chain links TRBV5-4 to TRBJ2-3; 8 bases line up with TRBD2. Germline CDR1 reads SGHNT; CDR2 reads YYREEE (reference sequence). This CDR3 spans 16 amino acids. V trimming: 6 bases; J trimming: 1 base; junction bases outside the gene matches: 10. The CDR3: CASKGTSGGGTDTQYF. In nucleotides, the CDR3 is TGTGCCAGCAAGGGAACTAGCGGCGGAGGCACAGATACGCAGTATTTT.

This clonotype was detected many times. The chain is built from TRBV7-9 and TRBJ1-5; 9 bases agree with TRBD1. The CDR3 runs 15 residues. Looked up from germline, CDR1 is SEHNR and CDR2 is FQNEAQ (reference sequence). V trimming: 3 bases; J trimming: 7 bases; junction bases outside the gene matches: 7. The CDR3 nucleotides read TGTGCCAGCAGCTTGGGTTGGGACAGGGAGCAGCCCCAGCATTTT. Translation: CASSLGWDREQPQHF.

Many counts were recorded for this clonotype. The chain employs TRBV6-1 and TRBJ2-7; 7 bases are shared with TRBD1. J was trimmed by 2 bases and V by 4 bases; bases with no gene match: 2. The CDR3 extends over 13 amino acids. In germline, CDR1 is MNHNS, CDR2 SASEGT. CDR3 sequence reads: CASSVTGAYEQYV. CDR3 coding DNA: TGTGCCAGCAGTGTTACAGGGGCCTACGAGCAGTACGTC.

V is TRBV12-3 or TRBV12-4 and J is TRBJ1-3, with D tentatively TRBD1 (6 bases). The V gene lost 3 bases and the J gene lost 8 bases, with 11 bases spanning the gap. The CDR3 spans 13 residues. CDR3: CASSFGGSDTIYF. Here the CDR3 DNA reads TGTGCCAGCAGTTTTGGGGGCTCAGACACCATATATTTT.

Ten or more counts support this clonotype. The chain combines TRBV29-1 with TRBJ1-1; D may be TRBD1 (5 bases). The germline gives CDR1 SQVTM, CDR2 ANQGSEA. The CDR3 sequence is 10 residues long. Trimming left V 4 bases short and J 11 bases short, with 11 bases between. The CDR3 protein is CSVVGADAFF. The CDR3, as DNA: TGCAGCGTTGTAGGGGCAGACGCTTTCTTT. The full variable domain, completed using reference TRBV29-1 and TRBJ1-1, is SAVISQKPSRDICQRGTSLTIQCQVDSQVTMMFWYRQQPGQSLTLIATANQGSEATYESGFVIDKFPISRPNLTFSTLTVSNMSPEDSSIYLCSVVGADAFFGQGTRLTVV.

The chain joins TRBV20-1 to TRBJ1-4; D unclear. This CDR3 region has 14 residues. The germline gives CDR1 DFQATT, CDR2 SNEGSKA (reference sequence). V lost 2 bases, J lost 5 bases, and 12 bases lay in between. The CDR3 region has the DNA TGCAGTGCTAGATACTGGCAGTTAAATGAAAAACTGTTTTTT. This codes for CSARYWQLNEKLFF.

J is TRBJ2-7 and V is TRBV7-3, with D possibly TRBD2 on 6 matching bases. The CDR3 spans 16 residues. The germline gives CDR1 SGHTA, CDR2 FQGTGA. V lost 1 base to trimming and J lost 3 bases, with 16 bases between them. The CDR3: CASSLICGAFHYEQYV. Here the CDR3 DNA reads TGTGCCAGCAGCTTAATTTGCGGGGCTTTCCACTACGAGCAGTACGTC.

This clonotype was picked up a small number of times. V gene TRBV5-4 combines with J gene TRBJ2-7; the D gene is possibly TRBD2 (7 bases). V lost 7 bases and J lost 6, with 20 bases in between. The CDR3 has 14 amino acids. The V gene's germline CDR1 is SGHNT and CDR2 YYREEE (reference sequence). This chain's CDR3 is CASFEGGSIGEQYF. In DNA form, the CDR3 reads TGTGCCAGCTTCGAGGGGGGGAGTATCGGCGAGCAGTACTTC.